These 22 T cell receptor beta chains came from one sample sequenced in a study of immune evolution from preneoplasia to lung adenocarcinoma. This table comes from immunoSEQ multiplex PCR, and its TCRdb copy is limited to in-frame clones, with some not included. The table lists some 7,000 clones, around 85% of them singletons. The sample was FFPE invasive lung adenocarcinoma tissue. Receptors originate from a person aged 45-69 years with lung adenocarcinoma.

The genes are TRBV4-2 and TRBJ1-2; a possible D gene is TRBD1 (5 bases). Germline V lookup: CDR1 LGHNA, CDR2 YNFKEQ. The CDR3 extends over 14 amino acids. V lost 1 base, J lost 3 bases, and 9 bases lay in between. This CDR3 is CASSQGTGDYGYTF. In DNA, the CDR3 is TGTGCCAGCAGCCAAGGAACAGGCGACTATGGCTACACCTTC.

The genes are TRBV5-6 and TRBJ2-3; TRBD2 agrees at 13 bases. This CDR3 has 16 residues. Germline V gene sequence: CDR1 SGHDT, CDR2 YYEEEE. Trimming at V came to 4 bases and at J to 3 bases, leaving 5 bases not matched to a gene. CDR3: CASSPRTSGRTDTQYF. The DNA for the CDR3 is TGTGCCAGCAGCCCACGGACTAGCGGGAGAACAGATACGCAGTATTTT.

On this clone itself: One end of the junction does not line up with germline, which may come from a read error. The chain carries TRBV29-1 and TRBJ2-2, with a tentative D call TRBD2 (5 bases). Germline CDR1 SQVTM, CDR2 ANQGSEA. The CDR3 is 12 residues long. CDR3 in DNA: TGTAGCGCCACACACTTCGCCGGGGAGCTGTTTTTT. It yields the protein CSATHFAGELFF.

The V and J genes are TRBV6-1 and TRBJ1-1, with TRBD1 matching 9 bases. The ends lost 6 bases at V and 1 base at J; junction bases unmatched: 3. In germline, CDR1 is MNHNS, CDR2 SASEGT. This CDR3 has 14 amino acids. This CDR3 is CASRNRGQNTEAFF. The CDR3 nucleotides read TGTGCCAGCAGGAACAGGGGGCAGAACACTGAAGCTTTCTTT.

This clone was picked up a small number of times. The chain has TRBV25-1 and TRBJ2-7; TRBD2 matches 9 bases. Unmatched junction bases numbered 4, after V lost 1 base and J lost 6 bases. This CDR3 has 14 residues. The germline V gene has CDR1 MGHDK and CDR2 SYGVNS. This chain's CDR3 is CASSESPTSGEQYF. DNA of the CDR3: TGTGCCAGCAGTGAATCCCCGACTAGCGGCGAGCAGTACTTC.

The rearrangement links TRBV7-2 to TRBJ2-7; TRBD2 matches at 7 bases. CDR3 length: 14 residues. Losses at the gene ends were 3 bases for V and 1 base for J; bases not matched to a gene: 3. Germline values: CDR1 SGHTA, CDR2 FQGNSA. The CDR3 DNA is TGTGCCAGCAGCTTTAAAGCGGGATCCTACGAGCAGTACTTC. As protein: CASSFKAGSYEQYF. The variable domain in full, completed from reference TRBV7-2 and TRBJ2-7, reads GAGVSQSPSNKVTEKGKDVELRCDPISGHTALYWYRQSLGQGLEFLIYFQGNSAPDKSGLPSDRFSAERTGGSVSTLTIQRTQQEDSAVYLCASSFKAGSYEQYFGPGTRLTVT.

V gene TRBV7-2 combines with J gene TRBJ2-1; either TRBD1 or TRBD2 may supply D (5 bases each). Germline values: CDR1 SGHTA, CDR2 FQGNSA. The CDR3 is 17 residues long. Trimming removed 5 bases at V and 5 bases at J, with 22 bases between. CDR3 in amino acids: CASSVTLALGTHNEQFF. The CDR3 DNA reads TGTGCCAGCAGCGTTACCTTAGCATTAGGGACGCACAATGAGCAGTTCTTC.

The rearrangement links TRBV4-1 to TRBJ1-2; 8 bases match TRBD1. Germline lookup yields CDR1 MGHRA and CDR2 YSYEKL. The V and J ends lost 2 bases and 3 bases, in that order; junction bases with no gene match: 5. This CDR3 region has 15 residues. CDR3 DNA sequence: TGCGCCAGCAGCCAAAGGACAGGGTGGGACTATGGCTACACCTTC. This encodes CASSQRTGWDYGYTF.

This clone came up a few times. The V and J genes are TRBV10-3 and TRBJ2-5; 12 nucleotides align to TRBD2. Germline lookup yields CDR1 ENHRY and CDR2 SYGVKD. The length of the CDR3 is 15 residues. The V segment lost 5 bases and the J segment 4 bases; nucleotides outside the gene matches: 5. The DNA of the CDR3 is TGTGCCATCAGTTCCCGGGGACTAGCGGGAGAGACCCAGTACTTC. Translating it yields CAISSRGLAGETQYF.

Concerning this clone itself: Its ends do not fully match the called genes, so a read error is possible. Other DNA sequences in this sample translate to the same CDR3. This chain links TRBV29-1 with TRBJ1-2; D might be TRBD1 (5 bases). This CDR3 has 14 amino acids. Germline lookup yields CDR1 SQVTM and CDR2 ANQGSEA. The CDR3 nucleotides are TGCAGCGTTGGGGGGGATTTTATGGACTATGGCTATACCTTC. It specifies CSVGGDFMDYGYTF.

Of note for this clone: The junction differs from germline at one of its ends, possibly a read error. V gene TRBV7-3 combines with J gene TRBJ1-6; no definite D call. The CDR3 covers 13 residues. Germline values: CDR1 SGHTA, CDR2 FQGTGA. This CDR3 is CASSLRGDSPLYF. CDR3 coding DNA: TGTGCCAGCAGCTTAAGGGGTGATTCACCCCTCTACTTT.

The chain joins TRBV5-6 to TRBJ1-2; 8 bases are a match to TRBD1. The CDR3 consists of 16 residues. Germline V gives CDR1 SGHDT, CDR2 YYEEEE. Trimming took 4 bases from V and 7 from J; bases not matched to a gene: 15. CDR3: CASSEEYLGQASGYTF. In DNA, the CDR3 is TGTGCCAGCAGCGAAGAATACCTGGGACAGGCAAGTGGCTACACCTTC.

In nucleotides, the CDR3 is TGTGCCAGCAGCCAGAGCGGGAGCACAGATACGCAGTATTTT. Its translation is CASSQSGSTDTQYF. The genes are TRBV7-9 and TRBJ2-3; maybe TRBD2 (6 bases). CDR1 is SEHNR and CDR2 is FQNEAQ in the germline V gene (reference sequence). V lost 5 bases and J lost 0, with 9 bases in between. The CDR3 covers 14 residues.

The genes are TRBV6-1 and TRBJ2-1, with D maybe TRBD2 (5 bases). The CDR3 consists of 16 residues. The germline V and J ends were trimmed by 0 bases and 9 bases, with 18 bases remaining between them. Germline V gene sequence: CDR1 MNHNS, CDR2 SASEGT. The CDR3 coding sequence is TGTGCCAGCAGTGAAGCTCCAGAGGGCTCTAGTAGTGAGCAGTTCTTC. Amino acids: CASSEAPEGSSSEQFF.

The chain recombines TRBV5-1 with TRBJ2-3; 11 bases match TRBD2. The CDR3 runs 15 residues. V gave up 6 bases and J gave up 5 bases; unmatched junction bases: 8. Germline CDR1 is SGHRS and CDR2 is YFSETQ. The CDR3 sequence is CASKRIAGGGDTQYF. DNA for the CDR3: TGCGCCAGCAAAAGAATAGCGGGAGGGGGAGATACGCAGTATTTT.

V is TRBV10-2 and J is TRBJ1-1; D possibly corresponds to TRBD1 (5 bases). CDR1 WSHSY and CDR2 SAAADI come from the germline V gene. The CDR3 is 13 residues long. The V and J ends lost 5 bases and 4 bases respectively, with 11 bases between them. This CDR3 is CASSLQGRTEAFF. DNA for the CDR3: TGCGCCAGCAGTCTCCAGGGCCGCACTGAAGCTTTCTTT.

The CDR3 DNA reads as TGCGCCAGCAGCTTTGAACACTACACCGGGGAGCTGTTTTTT. Protein sequence: CASSFEHYTGELFF. The V call is TRBV5-1, the J call TRBJ2-2; D is unresolved. The CDR3 contains 14 residues. Germline V CDR1 and CDR2: SGHRS, YFSETQ. V lost 2 bases to trimming and J lost 3 bases, with 8 bases between them.

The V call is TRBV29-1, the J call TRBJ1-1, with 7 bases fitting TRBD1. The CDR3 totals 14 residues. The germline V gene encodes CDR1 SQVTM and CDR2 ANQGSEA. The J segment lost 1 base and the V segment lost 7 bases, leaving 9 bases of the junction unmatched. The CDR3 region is CSAGGRQGNTEAFF. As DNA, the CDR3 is TGCAGCGCCGGCGGGAGACAGGGGAACACTGAAGCTTTCTTT.

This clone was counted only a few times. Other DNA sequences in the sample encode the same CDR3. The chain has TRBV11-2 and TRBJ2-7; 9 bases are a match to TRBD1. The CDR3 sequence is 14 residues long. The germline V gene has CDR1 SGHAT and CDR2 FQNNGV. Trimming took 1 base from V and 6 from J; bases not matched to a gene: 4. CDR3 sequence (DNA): TGTGCCAGCAGCTTAGTAGGGACAGGGATCGAGCAGTACTTC. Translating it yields CASSLVGTGIEQYF.

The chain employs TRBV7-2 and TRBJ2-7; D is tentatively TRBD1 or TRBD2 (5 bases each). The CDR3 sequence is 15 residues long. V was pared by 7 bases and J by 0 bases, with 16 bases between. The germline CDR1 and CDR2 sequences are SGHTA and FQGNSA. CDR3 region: CASTNPPGSSYEQYF. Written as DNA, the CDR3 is TGTGCCAGCACTAACCCCCCAGGGAGCTCCTACGAGCAGTACTTC.

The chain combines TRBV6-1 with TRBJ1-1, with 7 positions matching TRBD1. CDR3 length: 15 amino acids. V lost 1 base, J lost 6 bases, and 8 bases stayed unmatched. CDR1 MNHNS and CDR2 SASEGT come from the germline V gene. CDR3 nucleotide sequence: TGTGCCAGCAGTGAAGTGTCGGCAGGGGGTTCTGAAGCTTTCTTT. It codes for CASSEVSAGGSEAFF.

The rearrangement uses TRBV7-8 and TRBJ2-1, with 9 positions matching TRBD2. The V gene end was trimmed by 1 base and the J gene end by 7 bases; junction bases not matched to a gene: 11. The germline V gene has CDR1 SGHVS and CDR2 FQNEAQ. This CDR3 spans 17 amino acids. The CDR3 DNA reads TGTGCCAGCAGCTTAGGGGCAGTTGCGGGAGGGCCAAATGAGCAGTTCTTC. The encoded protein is CASSLGAVAGGPNEQFF. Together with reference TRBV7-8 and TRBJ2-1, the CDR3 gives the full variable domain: GAGVSQSPRYKVAKRGQDVALRCDPISGHVSLFWYQQALGQGPEFLTYFQNEAQLDKSGLPSDRFFAERPEGSVSTLKIQRTQQEDSAVYLCASSLGAVAGGPNEQFFGPGTRLTVL.